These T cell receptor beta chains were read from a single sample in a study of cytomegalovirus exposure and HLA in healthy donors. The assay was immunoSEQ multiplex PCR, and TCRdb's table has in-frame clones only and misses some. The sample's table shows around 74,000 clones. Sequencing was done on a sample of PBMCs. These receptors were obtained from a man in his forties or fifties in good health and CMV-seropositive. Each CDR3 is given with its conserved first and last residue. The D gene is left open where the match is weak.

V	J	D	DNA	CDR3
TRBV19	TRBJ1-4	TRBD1	TGTGCCAGTACTCCGGGACAGGGGGGTGAAAAACTGTTTTTT	CASTPGQGGEKLFF
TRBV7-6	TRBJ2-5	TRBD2	TGTGCCAGCACTAGCGGGGGGGAGTCAGAGACCCAGTACTTC	CASTSGGESETQYF
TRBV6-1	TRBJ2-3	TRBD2	TGTGCCAGCAGAGCCGGGACTAGCGGGGGGAATACGCAGTATTTT	CASRAGTSGGNTQYF
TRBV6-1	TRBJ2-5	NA	TGTGCCAGCAGTGAAGGGACAGAGAAAGAGACCCAGTACTTC	CASSEGTEKETQYF
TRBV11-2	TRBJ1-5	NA	TGTGCCAGCAGCTTTCAGGGTGGACAGCCCCAGCATTTT	CASSFQGGQPQHF
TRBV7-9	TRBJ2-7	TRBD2	TGTGCCAGCAGCTTAGCGTCTAGCGGATCCTACGAGCAGTACTTC	CASSLASSGSYEQYF
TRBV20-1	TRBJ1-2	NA	TGCAGTGCAGGGGGAAACTATGGCTACACCTTC	CSAGGNYGYTF
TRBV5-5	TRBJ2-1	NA	TGTGCCAGCAGCTACCGGACAGAGGCGTACAATGAGCAGTTCTTC	CASSYRTEAYNEQFF
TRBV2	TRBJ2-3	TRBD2	TGTGTCGACGTGGGCGGGGGGGCCCCAGATACGCAGTATTTT	CVDVGGGAPDTQYF
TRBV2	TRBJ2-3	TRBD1	TGTGCCAGCAGGGATCCCGGGACAGGGGATCGAGATACGCAGTATTTT	CASRDPGTGDRDTQYF
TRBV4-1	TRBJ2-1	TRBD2	TGCGCCAGCAGCCAAGGGTCCTACGTCGGGAGGGATGAGCAGTTCTTC	CASSQGSYVGRDEQFF
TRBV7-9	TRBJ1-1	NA	TGTGCCAGCAGCGGATGGGTAGGGCAGGGAAACACTGAAGCTTTCTTT	CASSGWVGQGNTEAFF
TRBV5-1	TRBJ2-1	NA	TGCGCCAGCAGCAAGGGTTCGGGAGTAGCAAATGAGCAGTTCTTC	CASSKGSGVANEQFF
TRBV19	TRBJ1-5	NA	TGTGCCAGTAGCAAATTACAGAGCAATCAGCCCCAGCATTTT	CASSKLQSNQPQHF
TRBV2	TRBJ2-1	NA	TGTGCCAGCAGGAGGAAACCGACAGACAATGAGCAGTTCTTC	CASRRKPTDNEQFF
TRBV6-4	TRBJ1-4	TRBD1	TGTGCCAGCACTTTGGACAGGGAAGGTTTAGAAAAACTGTTTTTT	CASTLDREGLEKLFF
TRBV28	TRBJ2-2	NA	TGTGCCAGCAGTTACGGTCGGAACACCGGGGAGCTGTTTTTT	CASSYGRNTGELFF
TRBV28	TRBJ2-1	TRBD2	TGTGCCAGCTCCCTGCTAGCGGGAGGGGAGGATGAGCAGTTCTTC	CASSLLAGGEDEQFF
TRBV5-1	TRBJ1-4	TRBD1	TGCGCCAGCAGCGACCGACTCCGGACAGGACCAAATGAAAAACTGTTTTTT	CASSDRLRTGPNEKLFF
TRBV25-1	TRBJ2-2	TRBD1	TGTGCCAGCAGACGGGACAGGGGATTCCGGGAGAGCACCGGGGAGCTGTTTTTT	CASRRDRGFRESTGELFF
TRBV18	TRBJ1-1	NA	TGTGCCAGCTCACCACAGGGGCCCCTAACGTCCAAGCTTGAAGCTTTCTTT	CASSPQGPLTSKLEAFF
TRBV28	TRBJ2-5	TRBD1	TGTGCCAGCAGTCCCGGGACAGGGGAAAAGACCCAGTACTTC	CASSPGTGEKTQYF
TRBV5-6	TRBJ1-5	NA	TGTGCCAGCAGCTTAGGGGGTGGTCAGCCCCAGCATTTT	CASSLGGGQPQHF
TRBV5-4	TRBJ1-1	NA	TGTGCCAGCAGCTTTGAGAAGAGCACTGAAGCTTTCTTT	CASSFEKSTEAFF
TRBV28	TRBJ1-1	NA	TGTGCCAGCAGTTTGAGGGGGGGCCGGGACACTGAAGCTTTCTTT	CASSLRGGRDTEAFF
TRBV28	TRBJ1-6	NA	TGTGCCAGCGTAGGGGGGGGTTCCTCCTATAATTCACCCCTCCACTTT	CASVGGGSSYNSPLHF
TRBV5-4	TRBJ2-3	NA	TGTGCCAGCAGCCAGGGAGGGGGGACAGATACGCAGTATTTT	CASSQGGGTDTQYF
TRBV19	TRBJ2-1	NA	TGTGCCACCGGGGTCGGGGAGCAGTTCTTC	CATGVGEQFF
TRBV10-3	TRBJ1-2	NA	TGTGCCATCAGTGTTTACCGGGACTCAGGCTACACCTTC	CAISVYRDSGYTF
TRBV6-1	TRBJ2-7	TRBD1	TGTGCCACCGACAGGGGGGGCATCGGCTACGAGCAGTACTTC	CATDRGGIGYEQYF
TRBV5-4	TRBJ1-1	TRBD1	TGTGCCAGCAGCAAAGCCACAGGGGTATGGGACACTGAAGCTTTCTTT	CASSKATGVWDTEAFF
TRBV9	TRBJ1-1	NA	TGTGCCAGCAGCGTAGGGGGGGGCTCTGAAGCTTTCTTT	CASSVGGGSEAFF
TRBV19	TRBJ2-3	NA	TGTGCCAGTAGTAAGGCGGAGGACGGCACAGATACGCAGTATTTT	CASSKAEDGTDTQYF
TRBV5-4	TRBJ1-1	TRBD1	TGTGCCAGCAGCTCCTCCGGGACAGGGGCTGAAGCTTTCTTT	CASSSSGTGAEAFF
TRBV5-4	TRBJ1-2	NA	TGTGCCAGCAGCTTGGACAGGGATAACTATGGCTACACCTTC	CASSLDRDNYGYTF
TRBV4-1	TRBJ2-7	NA	TGCGCCAGCAGCCAACAGGGTGGCGGGACCTACGAGCAGTACTTC	CASSQQGGGTYEQYF
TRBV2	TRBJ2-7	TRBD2	TGTGCCAGCAGTGAATGGGGGGGGAACGAGCAGTACTTC	CASSEWGGNEQYF
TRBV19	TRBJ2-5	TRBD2	TGTGCCAGTAGTATGGAACTTCTAGCGGGGTCATCAGAGACCCAGTACTTC	CASSMELLAGSSETQYF
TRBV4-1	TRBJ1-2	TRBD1	TGCGCCAGCAGCCAAGCGACAGGGCTACATTATGGCTACACCTTC	CASSQATGLHYGYTF
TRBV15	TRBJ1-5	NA	TGTGCCACCAGCAGACAGATTAGCAATCAGCCCCAGCATTTT	CATSRQISNQPQHF
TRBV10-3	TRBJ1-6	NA	TGTGCCATCCGGGACTCCTATAATTCACCCCTCCACTTT	CAIRDSYNSPLHF
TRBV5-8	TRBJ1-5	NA	TGTGCCAGCAGCTTGGACAGGCTGGGGGCCTATCAGCCCCAGCATTTT	CASSLDRLGAYQPQHF
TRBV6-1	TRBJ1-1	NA	TGTGCCAGCAGTACCAGTCCGGGAGCGGAAGCTTTCTTT	CASSTSPGAEAFF
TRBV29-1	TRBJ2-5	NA	TGCAGCGTTGATCCGGGGTGGGGGGAAGAGACCCAGTACTTC	CSVDPGWGEETQYF
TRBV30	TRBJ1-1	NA	TGTGCCTGGAGGGGGGGGCTGGTCACTGAAGCTTTCTTT	CAWRGGLVTEAFF
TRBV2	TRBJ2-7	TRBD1	TGTGCCAGCAGTAAGACAGGGCACGAGCAGTACTTC	CASSKTGHEQYF
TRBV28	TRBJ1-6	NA	TGTGCCAGCAGTCCCGGGAGGGTCTCACCCCTCCACTTT	CASSPGRVSPLHF
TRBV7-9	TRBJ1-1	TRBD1	TGTGCCAGCAGCCCCCAGGAGGGGGCAAACACTGAAGCTTTCTTT	CASSPQEGANTEAFF
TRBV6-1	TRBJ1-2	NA	TGTGCCAGCAGTGAATCAGGAGACAGCTATTACACCTTC	CASSESGDSYYTF
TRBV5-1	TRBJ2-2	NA	TGCGCCAGCAGCGGACTGGAGGCCACCGGGGAGCTGTTTTTT	CASSGLEATGELFF
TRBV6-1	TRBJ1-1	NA	TGTGCCAGCAGTACCCCGGGGGGCCAAGGAGCTTTCTTT	CASSTPGGQGAFF
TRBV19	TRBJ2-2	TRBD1	TGTGCCAGTAGCTACGGGACAGTGAACACCGGGGAGCTGTTTTTT	CASSYGTVNTGELFF
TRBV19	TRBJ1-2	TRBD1	TGTGCCAGTAGTATAGGGACAGGGGGCACCTATGGCTACACCTTC	CASSIGTGGTYGYTF
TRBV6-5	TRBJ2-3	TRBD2	TGTGCCAGCAGTTCCACTGCCCTAGCGGGCACAGATACGCAGTATTTT	CASSSTALAGTDTQYF